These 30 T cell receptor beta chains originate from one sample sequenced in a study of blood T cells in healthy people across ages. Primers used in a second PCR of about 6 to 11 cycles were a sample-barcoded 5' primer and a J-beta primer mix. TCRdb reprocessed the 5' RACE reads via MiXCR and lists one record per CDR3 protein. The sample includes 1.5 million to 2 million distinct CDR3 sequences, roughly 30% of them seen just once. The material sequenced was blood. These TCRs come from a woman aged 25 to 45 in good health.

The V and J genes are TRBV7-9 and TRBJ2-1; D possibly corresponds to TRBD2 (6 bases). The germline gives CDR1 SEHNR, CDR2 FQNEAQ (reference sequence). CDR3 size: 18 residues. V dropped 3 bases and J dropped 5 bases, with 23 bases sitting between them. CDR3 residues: CASSFSLGGVVVHNEQFF. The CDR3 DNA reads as TGTGCCAGCAGCTTCAGTCTCGGCGGGGTGGTGGTACACAATGAGCAGTTCTTC. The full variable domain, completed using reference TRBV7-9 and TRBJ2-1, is DTGVSQNPRHKITKRGQNVTFRCDPISEHNRLYWYRQTLGQGPEFLTYFQNEAQLEKSRLLSDRFSAERPKGSFSTLEIQRTEQGDSAMYLCASSFSLGGVVVHNEQFFGPGTRLTVL.

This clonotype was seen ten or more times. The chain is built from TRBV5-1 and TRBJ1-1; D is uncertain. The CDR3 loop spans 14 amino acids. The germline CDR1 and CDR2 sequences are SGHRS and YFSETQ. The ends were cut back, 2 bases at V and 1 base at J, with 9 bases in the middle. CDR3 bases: TGCGCCAGCAGCTTATTGCAGACGAACACTGAAGCTTTCTTT. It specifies CASSLLQTNTEAFF.

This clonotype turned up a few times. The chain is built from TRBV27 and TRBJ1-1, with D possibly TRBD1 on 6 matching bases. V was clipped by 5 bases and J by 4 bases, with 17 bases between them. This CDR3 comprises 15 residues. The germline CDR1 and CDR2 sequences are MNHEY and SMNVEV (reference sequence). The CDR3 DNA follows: TGTGCCAGCAGTCAGGTACAGGGAGTGGGCACTGAAGCTTTCTTT. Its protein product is CASSQVQGVGTEAFF.

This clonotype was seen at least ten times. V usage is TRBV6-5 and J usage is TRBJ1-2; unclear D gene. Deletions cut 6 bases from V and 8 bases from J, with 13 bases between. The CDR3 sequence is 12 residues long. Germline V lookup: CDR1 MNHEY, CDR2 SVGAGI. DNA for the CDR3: TGTGCCAGCAGGAACGGGGAACGGGGCTACACCTTC. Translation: CASRNGERGYTF.

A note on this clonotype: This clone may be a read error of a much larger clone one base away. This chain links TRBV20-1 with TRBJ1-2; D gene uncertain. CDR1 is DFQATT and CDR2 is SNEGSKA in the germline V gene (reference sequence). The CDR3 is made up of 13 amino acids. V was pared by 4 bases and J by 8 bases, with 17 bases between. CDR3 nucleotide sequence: TGCAGTGCTAAAGCCGAAGATGGAATGGGCTACACCTTC. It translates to CSAKAEDGMGYTF.

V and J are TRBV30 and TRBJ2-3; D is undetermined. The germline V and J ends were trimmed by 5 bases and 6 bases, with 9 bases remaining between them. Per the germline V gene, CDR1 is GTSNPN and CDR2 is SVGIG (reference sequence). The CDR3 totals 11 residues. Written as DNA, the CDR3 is TGTGCCTGGCTCTTAGTGGATACGCAGTATTTT. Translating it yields CAWLLVDTQYF.

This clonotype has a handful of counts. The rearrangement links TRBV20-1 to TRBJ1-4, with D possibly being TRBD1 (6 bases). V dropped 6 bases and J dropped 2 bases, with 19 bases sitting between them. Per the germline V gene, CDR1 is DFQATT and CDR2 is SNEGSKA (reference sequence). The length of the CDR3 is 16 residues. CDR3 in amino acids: CSAKRARGTTNEKLFF. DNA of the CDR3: TGCAGTGCAAAAAGGGCCAGGGGAACGACTAATGAAAAACTGTTTTTT.

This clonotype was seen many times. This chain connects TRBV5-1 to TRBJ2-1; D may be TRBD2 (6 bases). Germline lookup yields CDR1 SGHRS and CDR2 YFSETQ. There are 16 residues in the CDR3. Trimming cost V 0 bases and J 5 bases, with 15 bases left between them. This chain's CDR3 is CASSLDGSTVNNEQFF. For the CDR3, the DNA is TGCGCCAGCAGCTTGGACGGGAGTACCGTCAACAATGAGCAGTTCTTC.

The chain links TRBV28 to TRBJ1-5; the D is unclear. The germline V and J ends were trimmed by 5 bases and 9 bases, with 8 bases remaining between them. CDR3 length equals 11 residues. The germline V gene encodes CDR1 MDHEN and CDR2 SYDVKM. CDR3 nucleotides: TGTGCCAGCAGTATCCTGGGGCCCCAGCATTTT. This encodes CASSILGPQHF.

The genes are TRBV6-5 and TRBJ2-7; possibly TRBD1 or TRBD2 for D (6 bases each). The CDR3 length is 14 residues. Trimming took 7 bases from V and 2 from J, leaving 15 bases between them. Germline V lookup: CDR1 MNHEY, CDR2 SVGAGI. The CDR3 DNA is TGTGCCAGCACCGACAGGAGGGGGACCTACGAGCAGTACTTC. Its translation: CASTDRRGTYEQYF.

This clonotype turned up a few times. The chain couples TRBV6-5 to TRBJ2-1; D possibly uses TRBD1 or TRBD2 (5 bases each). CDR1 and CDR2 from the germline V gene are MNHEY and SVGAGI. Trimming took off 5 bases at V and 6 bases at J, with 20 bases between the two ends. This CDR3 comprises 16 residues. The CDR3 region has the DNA TGTGCCAGCAGTCACAGACTGGAGGTCCAGGGCAATGAGCAGTTCTTC. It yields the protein CASSHRLEVQGNEQFF.

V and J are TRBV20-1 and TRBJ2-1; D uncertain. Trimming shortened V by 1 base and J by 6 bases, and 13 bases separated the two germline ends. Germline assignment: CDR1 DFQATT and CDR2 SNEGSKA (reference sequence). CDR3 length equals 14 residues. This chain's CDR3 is CSARGPLLGNEQFF. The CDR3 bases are TGCAGTGCTAGAGGCCCTCTATTGGGCAATGAGCAGTTCTTC.

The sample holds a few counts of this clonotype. The CDR3 sequence is CASSNPPLGEKLFF. For the CDR3, the DNA is TGTGCCAGCAGCAACCCTCCCCTAGGTGAAAAACTGTTTTTT. The rearrangement links TRBV7-2 to TRBJ1-4; D call uncertain. V gave up 5 bases and J gave up 7 bases, with 14 bases separating them. CDR3 size: 14 residues. CDR1 SGHTA and CDR2 FQGNSA come from the germline V gene.

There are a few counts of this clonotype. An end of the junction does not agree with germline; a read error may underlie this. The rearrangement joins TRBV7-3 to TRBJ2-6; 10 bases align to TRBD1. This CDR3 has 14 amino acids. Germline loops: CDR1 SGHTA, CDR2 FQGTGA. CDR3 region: CASGTGAGVNVLTF. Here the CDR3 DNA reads TGTGCCAGCGGGACAGGGGCTGGGGTCAACGTCCTGACTTTC.

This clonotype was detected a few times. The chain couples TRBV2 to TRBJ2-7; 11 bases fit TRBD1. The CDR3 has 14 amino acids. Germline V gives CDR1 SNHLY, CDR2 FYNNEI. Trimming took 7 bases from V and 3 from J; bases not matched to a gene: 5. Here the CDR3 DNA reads TGTGCCAGCAAACCGGACAGGGGGCTCTACGAGCAGTACTTC. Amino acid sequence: CASKPDRGLYEQYF.

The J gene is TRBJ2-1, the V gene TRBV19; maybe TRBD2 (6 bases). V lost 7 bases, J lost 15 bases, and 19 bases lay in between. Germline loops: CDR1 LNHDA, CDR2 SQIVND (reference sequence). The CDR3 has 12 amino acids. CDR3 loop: CASTDFGGLRFF. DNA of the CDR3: TGTGCCAGTACCGACTTCGGGGGTCTTCGGTTCTTC.

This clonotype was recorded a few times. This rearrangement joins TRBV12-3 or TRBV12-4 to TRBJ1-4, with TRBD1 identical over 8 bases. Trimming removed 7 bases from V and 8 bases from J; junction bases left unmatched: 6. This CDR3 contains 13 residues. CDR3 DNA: TGTGCCAGCAAGGACCCAGGGGGCGAAAAACTGTTTTTT. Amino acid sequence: CASKDPGGEKLFF.

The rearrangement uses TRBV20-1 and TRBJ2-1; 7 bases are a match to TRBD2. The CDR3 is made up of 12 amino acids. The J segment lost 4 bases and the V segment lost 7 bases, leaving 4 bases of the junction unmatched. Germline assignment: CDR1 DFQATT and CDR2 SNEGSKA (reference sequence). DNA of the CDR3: TGCAGTGTGGGACTACCTTACAATGAGCAGTTCTTC. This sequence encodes CSVGLPYNEQFF.

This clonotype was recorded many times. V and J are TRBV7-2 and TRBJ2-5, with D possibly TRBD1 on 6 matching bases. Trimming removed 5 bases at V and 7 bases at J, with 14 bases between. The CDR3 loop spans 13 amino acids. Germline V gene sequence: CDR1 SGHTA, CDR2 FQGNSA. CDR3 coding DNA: TGTGCCAGCAGCAGTCAGGGGTTAGGGACCCAGTACTTC. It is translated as CASSSQGLGTQYF. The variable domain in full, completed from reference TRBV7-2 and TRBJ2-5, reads GAGVSQSPSNKVTEKGKDVELRCDPISGHTALYWYRQSLGQGLEFLIYFQGNSAPDKSGLPSDRFSAERTGGSVSTLTIQRTQQEDSAVYLCASSSQGLGTQYFGPGTRLLVL.

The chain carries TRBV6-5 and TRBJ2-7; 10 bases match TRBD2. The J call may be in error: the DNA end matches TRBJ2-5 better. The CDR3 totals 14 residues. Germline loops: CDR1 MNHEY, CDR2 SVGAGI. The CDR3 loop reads CASALAGAQETQYF. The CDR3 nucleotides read TGTGCCAGCGCCCTAGCGGGGGCCCAAGAGACCCAGTACTTC.

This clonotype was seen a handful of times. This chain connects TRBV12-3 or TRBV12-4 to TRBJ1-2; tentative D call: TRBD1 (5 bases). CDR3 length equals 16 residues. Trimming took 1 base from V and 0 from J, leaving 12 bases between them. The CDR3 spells CASSLDVRAANYGYTF. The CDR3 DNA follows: TGTGCCAGCAGTTTAGACGTCAGGGCAGCTAACTATGGCTACACCTTC.

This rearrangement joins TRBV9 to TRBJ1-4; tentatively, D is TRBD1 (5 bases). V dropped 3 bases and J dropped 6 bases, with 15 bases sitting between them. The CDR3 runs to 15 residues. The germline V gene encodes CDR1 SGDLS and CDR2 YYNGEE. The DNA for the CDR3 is TGTGCCAGCAGCGCAACCGGGACGGAGTATGAAAAACTGTTTTTT. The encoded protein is CASSATGTEYEKLFF.

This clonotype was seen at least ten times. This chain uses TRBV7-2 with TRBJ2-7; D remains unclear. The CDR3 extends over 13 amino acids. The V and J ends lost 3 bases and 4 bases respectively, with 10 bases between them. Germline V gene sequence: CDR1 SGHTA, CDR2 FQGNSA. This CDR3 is CASSFPTTYEQYF. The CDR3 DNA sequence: TGTGCCAGCAGCTTCCCTACCACTTACGAGCAGTACTTC. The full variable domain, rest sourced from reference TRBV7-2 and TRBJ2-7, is GAGVSQSPSNKVTEKGKDVELRCDPISGHTALYWYRQSLGQGLEFLIYFQGNSAPDKSGLPSDRFSAERTGGSVSTLTIQRTQQEDSAVYLCASSFPTTYEQYFGPGTRLTVT.

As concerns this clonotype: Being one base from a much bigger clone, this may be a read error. The CDR3 region has the DNA TGTGCCGTCAGTGACAGCGTCGGTGAGCAGTTCTTC. Translated: CAVSDSVGEQFF. This sequence joins TRBV10-3 and TRBJ2-1; maybe TRBD1 (5 bases). This CDR3 is built from 12 residues. Germline V gives CDR1 ENHRY, CDR2 SYGVKD.

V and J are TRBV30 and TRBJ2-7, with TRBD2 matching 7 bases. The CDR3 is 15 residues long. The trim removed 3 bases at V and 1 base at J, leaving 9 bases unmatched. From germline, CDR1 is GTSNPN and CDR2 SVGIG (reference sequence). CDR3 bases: TGTGCCTGGAGAGGGTCGGGACTAAGATCCTACGAGCAGTACTTC. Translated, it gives CAWRGSGLRSYEQYF.

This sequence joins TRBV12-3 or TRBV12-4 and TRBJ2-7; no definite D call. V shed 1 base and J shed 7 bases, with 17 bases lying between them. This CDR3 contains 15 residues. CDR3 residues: CASSLVSRTAGEQYF. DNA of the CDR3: TGTGCCAGCAGTTTAGTTTCTAGGACCGCCGGTGAGCAGTACTTC.

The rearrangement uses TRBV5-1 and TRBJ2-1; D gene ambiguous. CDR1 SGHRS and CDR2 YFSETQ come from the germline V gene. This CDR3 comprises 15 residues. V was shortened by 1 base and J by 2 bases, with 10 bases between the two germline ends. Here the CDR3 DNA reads TGCGCCAGCAGCTTGAGGAGCCTAACCTACAATGAGCAGTTCTTC. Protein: CASSLRSLTYNEQFF.

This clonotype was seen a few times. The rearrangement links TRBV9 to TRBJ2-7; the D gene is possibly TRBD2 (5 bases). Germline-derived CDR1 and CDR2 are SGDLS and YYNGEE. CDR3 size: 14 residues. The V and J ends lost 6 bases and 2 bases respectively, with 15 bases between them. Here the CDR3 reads CASNPTGITYEQYF. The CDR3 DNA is TGTGCCAGCAACCCGACCGGGATAACCTACGAGCAGTACTTC.

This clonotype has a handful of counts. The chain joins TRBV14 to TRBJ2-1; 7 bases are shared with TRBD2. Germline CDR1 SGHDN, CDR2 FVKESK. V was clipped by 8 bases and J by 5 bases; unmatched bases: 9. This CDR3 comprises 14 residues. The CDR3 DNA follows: TGTGCCAGCGGGGGACTATTTAGGGACAATGAGCAGTTCTTC. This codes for CASGGLFRDNEQFF. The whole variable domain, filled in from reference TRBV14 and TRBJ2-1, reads EAGVTQFPSHSVIEKGQTVTLRCDPISGHDNLYWYRRVMGKEIKFLLHFVKESKQDESGMPNNRFLAERTGGTYSTLKVQPAELEDSGVYFCASGGLFRDNEQFFGPGTRLTVL.

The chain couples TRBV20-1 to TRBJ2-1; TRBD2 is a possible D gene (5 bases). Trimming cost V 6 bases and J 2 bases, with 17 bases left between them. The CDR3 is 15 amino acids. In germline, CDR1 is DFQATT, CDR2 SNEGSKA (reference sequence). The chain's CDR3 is CSACTSGDAYNEQFF. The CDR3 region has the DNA TGCAGTGCCTGTACAAGCGGAGATGCCTACAATGAGCAGTTCTTC.